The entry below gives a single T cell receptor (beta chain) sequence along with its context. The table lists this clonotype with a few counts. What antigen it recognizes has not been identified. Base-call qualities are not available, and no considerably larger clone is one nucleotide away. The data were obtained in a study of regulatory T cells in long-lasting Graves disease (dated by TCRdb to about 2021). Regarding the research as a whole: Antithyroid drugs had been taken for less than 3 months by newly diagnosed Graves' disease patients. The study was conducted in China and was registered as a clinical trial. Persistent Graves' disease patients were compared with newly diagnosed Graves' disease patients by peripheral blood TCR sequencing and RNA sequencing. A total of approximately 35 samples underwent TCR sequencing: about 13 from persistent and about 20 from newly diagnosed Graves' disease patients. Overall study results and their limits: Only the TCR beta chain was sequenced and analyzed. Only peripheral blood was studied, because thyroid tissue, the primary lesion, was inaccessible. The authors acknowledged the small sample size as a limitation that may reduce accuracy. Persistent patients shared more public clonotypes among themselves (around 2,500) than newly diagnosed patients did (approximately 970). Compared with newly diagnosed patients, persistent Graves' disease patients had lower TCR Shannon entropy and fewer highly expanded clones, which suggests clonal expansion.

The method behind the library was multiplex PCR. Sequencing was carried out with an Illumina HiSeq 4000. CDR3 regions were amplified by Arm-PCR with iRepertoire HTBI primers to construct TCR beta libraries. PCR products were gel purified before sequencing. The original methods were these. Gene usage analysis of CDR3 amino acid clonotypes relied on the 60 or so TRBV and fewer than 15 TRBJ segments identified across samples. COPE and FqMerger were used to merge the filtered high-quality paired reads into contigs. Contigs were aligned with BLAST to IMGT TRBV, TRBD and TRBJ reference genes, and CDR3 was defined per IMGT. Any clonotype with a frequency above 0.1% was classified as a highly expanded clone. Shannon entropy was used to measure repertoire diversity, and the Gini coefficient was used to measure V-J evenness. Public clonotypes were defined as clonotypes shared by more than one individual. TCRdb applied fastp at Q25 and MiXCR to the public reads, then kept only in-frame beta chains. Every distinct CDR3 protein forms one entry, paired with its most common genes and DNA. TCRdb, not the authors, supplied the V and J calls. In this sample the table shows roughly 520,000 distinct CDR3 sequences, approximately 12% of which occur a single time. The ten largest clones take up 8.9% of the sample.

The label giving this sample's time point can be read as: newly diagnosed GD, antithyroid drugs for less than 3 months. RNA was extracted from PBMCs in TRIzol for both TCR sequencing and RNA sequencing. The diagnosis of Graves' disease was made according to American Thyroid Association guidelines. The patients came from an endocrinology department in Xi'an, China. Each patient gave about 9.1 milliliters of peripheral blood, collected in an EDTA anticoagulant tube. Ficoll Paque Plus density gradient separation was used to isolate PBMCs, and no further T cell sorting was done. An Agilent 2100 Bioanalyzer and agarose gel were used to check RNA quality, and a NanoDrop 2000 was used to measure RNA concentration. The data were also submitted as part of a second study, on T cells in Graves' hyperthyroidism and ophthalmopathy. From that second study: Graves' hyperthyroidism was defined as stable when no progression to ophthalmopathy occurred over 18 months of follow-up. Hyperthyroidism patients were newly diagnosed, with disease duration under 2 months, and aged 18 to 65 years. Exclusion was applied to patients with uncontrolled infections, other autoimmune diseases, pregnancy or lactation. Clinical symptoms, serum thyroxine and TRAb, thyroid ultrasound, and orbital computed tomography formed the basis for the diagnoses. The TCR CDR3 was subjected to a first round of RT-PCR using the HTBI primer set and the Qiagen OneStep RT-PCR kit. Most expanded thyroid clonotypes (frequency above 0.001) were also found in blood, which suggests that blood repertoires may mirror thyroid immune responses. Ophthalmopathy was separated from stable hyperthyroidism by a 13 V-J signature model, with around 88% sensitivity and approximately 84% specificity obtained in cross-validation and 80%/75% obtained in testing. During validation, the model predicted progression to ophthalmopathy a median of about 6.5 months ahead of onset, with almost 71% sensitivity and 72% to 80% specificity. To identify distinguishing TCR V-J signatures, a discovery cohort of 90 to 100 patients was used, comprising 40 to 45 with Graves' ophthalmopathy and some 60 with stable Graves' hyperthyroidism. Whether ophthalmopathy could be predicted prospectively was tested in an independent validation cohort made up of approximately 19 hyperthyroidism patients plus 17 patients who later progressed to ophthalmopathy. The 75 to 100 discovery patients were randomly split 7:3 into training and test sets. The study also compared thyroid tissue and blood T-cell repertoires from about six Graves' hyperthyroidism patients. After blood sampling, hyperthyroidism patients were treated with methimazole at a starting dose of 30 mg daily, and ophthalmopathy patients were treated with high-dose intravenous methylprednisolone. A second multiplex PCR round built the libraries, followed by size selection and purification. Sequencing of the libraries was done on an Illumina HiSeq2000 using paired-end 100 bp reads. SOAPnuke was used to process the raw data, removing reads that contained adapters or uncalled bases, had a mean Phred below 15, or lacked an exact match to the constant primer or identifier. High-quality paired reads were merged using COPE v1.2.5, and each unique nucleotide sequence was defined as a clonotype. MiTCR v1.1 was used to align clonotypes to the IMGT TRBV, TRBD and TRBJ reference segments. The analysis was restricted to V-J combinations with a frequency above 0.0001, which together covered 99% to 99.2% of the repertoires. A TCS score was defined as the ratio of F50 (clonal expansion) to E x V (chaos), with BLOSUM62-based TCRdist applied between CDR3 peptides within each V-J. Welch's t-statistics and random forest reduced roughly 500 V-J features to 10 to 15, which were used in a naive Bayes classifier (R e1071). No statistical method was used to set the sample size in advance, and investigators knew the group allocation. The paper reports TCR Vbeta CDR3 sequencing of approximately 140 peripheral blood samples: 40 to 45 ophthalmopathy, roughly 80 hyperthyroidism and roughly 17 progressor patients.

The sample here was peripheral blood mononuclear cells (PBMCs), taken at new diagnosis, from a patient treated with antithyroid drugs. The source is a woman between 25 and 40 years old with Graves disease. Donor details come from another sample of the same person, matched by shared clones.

At the DNA level, the sequence is TGTGCCAGCAGCCCCTACAGCGGGATAGGCACAGATACGCAGTATTTT. It translates as CASSPYSGIGTDTQYF. The V and J segments used are TRBV28 and TRBJ2-3; 7 bases in the junction line up with TRBD2. CDR1 is given as MDHEN and CDR2 as SYDVKM, both from the germline V gene. For this chain, trimming is 6 bases at the V end and 1 base at the J end, and the number of junction bases without a gene match is 10. The CDR3, cysteine through phenylalanine, is 16 amino acids long. Only CDR3 DNA remains: 48 bases, in frame from the first base.